Listed below are T cell receptor beta chains from one sample, sequenced in a study of CD8 T cells in Susac syndrome. TCRdb itself ran the immunoSEQ multiplex PCR reads through MiXCR, one entry per CDR3 protein. The data contain about 130,000 distinct CDR3 sequences, about 95% of them singletons. The sample taken for sequencing was CD4+ T cells from PBMCs. All receptors derive from a human donor in good health. Both conserved end residues are part of each CDR3. A D gene is named only where the DNA matches it firmly. Some rows have no size entry. The others give once, few or many, or a class for an expanded clone.

>NA|TRBV7-7|TRBJ2-3|NA
CASSFRPTDTQYF
TGTGCCAGCAGCTTTAGACCCACAGATACGCAGTATTTT
>NA|TRBV19|TRBJ1-2|NA
CASIASRSGGYTF
TGTGCCAGTATCGCGAGCAGGTCAGGTGGCTACACCTTC
>NA|TRBV20-1|TRBJ2-3|NA
CSARVGTWGDTQYF
TGCAGTGCTAGAGTTGGGACTTGGGGCGATACGCAGTATTTT
>NA|TRBV20-1|TRBJ2-7|NA
CSARRSISEQYF
TGCAGTGCTAGAAGGAGCATTTCCGAGCAGTACTTC
>NA|TRBV28|TRBJ2-3|NA
CASSPSTGGGTDTQYF
TGTGCCAGCAGTCCTAGTACAGGAGGCGGCACAGATACGCAGTATTTT
>NA|TRBV25-1|TRBJ2-2|TRBD1
CASSDFRDRHTGELFF
TGTGCCAGCAGTGACTTCCGGGACAGGCACACCGGGGAGCTGTTTTTT
>NA|TRBV18|TRBJ1-1|TRBD1
CASDSRDRGPAEAFF
TGTGCCAGCGACAGCCGGGACAGAGGTCCCGCTGAAGCTTTCTTT
>NA|TRBV12-3/TRBV12-4|TRBJ1-5|TRBD1
CATRGWGQGLRDSNQPQHF
TGTGCCACCCGAGGCTGGGGACAGGGTCTGAGAGATAGCAATCAGCCCCAGCATTTT
>NA|TRBV7-2|TRBJ2-2|NA
CASSVAMAGVAGELFF
TGTGCCAGCAGCGTCGCGATGGCAGGTGTAGCCGGGGAGCTGTTTTTT
>NA|TRBV2|TRBJ1-2|NA
CARTTSEHGYTF
TGTGCCAGGACCACTTCCGAACATGGCTACACCTTC
>NA|TRBV14|TRBJ2-7|NA
CASSHLGSSSYEQYF
TGTGCCAGCAGCCACCTCGGGAGTAGCTCCTACGAGCAGTACTTC
>once|TRBV19|TRBJ2-3|NA
CASRGMGRNTDTQYF
TGTGCCAGCCGCGGAATGGGGCGGAACACAGATACGCAGTATTTT
>few|TRBV29-1|TRBJ2-7|TRBD2
CSATSAPYEQYF
TGCAGCGCGACTAGCGCTCCCTACGAGCAGTACTTC
>NA|TRBV2|TRBJ2-7|NA
CASSGVTSTHEQYF
TGTGCCAGCAGTGGGGTAACCAGTACCCACGAGCAGTACTTC
>NA|TRBV20-1|TRBJ2-2|TRBD2
CSAPTSGSLGELFF
TGCAGTGCTCCAACTAGCGGGAGTCTCGGGGAGCTGTTTTTT
>NA|TRBV3-1|TRBJ2-2|NA
CASSHRLVPGELFF
TGTGCCAGCAGCCACCGACTAGTTCCCGGGGAGCTGTTTTTT
>NA|TRBV29-1|TRBJ1-2|NA
CSVEDWGAQGNGYTF
TGCAGCGTTGAAGACTGGGGGGCCCAGGGGAATGGCTACACCTTC
>once|TRBV10-3|TRBJ2-5|TRBD1
CATAGGQETQYF
TGTGCCACCGCAGGGGGCCAAGAGACCCAGTACTTC
>NA|TRBV29-1|TRBJ2-1|NA
CSVDDGKGDNEQFF
TGCAGCGTTGATGACGGGAAGGGCGACAATGAGCAGTTCTTC
>few|TRBV29-1|TRBJ2-5|TRBD1
CSVGQGGGETQYF
TGCAGCGTCGGACAGGGAGGCGGTGAGACCCAGTACTTC
>NA|TRBV23-1|TRBJ2-3|NA
CASSQTPLTNSASHTQYF
TGCGCCAGCAGTCAAACGCCCCTGACTAACAGCGCTTCGCATACGCAGTATTTT
>once|TRBV27|TRBJ2-7|NA
CASSFGQGTSYEQYF
TGTGCCAGCAGTTTCGGGCAGGGGACCTCCTACGAGCAGTACTTC
>NA|TRBV19|TRBJ2-5|NA
CASSSFSVETQYF
TGTGCCAGTAGTAGCTTCTCGGTAGAGACCCAGTACTTC
>NA|TRBV11-2|TRBJ1-1|NA
CASTTRRDTEAFF
TGTGCCAGCACCACCAGGAGAGACACTGAAGCTTTCTTT
>NA|TRBV29-1|TRBJ2-7|TRBD1
CSVVAGTELREQYF
TGCAGCGTTGTTGCCGGGACAGAACTTCGCGAGCAGTACTTC
>NA|TRBV7-9|TRBJ1-1|NA
CASSGRQVETEAFF
TGTGCCAGCAGCGGCCGACAGGTTGAGACTGAAGCTTTCTTT
>NA|TRBV7-2|TRBJ2-3|TRBD1
CASSQWTGSPTDTQYF
TGTGCCAGCAGCCAATGGACAGGGAGCCCCACAGATACGCAGTATTTT
>NA|TRBV12-3/TRBV12-4|TRBJ1-4|NA
CASTRGGPNEKLFF
TGTGCCAGCACCCGTGGGGGCCCTAATGAAAAACTGTTTTTT
>NA|TRBV19|TRBJ2-2|NA
CASSIEAVTGELFF
TGTGCCAGTAGTATAGAGGCGGTCACCGGGGAGCTGTTTTTT
>NA|TRBV20-1|TRBJ2-3|TRBD1
CSARTGISTDTQYF
TGCAGTGCTCGGACAGGGATCAGCACAGATACGCAGTATTTT
>NA|TRBV19|TRBJ1-2|NA
CASRKRAGNYGYTF
TGTGCCAGTCGAAAGCGTGCCGGCAACTATGGCTACACCTTC
>NA|TRBV7-9|TRBJ1-2|TRBD1
CASLPGGLNYGYTF
TGTGCCAGCTTACCAGGGGGCTTGAACTATGGCTACACCTTC
>NA|TRBV10-1|TRBJ1-3|NA
CASSEGQGLAGNTIYF
TGCGCCAGCAGTGAAGGGCAGGGGTTGGCTGGAAACACCATATATTTT
>NA|TRBV5-6|TRBJ2-6|NA
CASSPGTGGGGANVLTF
TGTGCCAGCAGCCCCGGGACCGGCGGCGGAGGGGCCAACGTCCTGACTTTC